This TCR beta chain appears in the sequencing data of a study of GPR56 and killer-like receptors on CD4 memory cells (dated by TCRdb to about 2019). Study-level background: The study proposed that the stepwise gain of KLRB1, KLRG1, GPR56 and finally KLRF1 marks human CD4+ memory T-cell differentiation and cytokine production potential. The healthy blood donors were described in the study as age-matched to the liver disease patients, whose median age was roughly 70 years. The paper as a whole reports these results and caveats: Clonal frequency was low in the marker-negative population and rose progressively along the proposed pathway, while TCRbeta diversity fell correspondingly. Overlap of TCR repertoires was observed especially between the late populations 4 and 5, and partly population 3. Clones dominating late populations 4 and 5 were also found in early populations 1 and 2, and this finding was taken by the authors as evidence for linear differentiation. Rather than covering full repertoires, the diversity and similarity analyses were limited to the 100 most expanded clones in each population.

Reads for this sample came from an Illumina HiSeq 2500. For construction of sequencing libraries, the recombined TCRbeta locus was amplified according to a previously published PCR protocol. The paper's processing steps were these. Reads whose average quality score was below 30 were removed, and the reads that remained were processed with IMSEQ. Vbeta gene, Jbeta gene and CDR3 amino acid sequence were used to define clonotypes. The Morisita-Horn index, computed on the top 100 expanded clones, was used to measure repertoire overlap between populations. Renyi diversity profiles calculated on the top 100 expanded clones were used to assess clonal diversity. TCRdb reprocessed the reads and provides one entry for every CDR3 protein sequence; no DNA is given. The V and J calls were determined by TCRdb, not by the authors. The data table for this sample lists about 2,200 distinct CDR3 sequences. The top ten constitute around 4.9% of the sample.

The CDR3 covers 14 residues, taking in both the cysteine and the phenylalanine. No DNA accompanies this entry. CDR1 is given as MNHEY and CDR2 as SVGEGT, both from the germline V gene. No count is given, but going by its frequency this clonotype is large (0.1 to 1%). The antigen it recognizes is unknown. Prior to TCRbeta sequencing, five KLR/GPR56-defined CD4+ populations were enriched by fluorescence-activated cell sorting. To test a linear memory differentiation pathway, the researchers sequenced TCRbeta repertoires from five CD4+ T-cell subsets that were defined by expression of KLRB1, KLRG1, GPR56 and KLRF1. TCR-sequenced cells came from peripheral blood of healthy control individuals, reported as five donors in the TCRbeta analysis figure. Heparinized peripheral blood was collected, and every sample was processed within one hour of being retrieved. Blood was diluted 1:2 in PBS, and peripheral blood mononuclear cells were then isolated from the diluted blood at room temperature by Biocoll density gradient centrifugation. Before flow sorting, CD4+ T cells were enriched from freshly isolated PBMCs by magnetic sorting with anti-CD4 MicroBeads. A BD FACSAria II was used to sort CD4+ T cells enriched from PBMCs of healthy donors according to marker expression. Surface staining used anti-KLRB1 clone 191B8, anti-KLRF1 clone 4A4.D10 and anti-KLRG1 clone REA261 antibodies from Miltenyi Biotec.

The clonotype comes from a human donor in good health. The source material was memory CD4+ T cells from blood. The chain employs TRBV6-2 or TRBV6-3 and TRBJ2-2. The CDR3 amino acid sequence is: CATGSSGFTGELFF.